This TCR beta chain was identified in a study of cytomegalovirus exposure and HLA in healthy donors. The PCR used 60 Vbeta and 13 Jbeta primers. Assay used: immunoSEQ multiplex PCR; TCRdb lists only in-frame clones, some missing. The sample has more than 90,000 clones; roughly three quarters are singletons. Study-level findings and limits: Across donors, sequencing depth was assumed by presence/absence analyses to be roughly uniform.

On this clone itself: Its antigen is not identified.

The ends were cut back, 7 bases at V and 4 bases at J, with 13 bases in the middle. The CDR3 runs to 13 residues. Germline CDR1 reads SNHLY; CDR2 reads FYNNEI. The sample was PBMCs. This sequence was found in a man in his forties or fifties in good health and CMV-seronegative. The V gene is TRBV2, the J gene TRBJ2-5, with D unresolved. The CDR3 DNA reads as TGTGCCAGCACGGTGAGGCTGGGAGAGACCCAGTACTTC. Translating gives CASTVRLGETQYF.